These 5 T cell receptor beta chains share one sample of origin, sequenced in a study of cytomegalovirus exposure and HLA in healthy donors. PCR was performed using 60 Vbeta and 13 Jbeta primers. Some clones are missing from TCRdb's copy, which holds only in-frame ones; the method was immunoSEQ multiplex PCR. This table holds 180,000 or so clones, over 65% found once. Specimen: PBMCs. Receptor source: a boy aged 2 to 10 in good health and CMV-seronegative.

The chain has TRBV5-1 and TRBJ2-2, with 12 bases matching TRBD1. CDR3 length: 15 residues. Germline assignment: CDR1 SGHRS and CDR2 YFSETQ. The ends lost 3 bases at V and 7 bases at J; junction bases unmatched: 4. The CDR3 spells CASSWDRGRGGELFF. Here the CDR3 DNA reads TGCGCCAGCAGCTGGGACAGGGGGCGCGGCGGGGAGCTGTTTTTT. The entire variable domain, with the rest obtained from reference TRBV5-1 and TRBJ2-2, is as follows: KAGVTQTPRYLIKTRGQQVTLSCSPISGHRSVSWYQQTPGQGLQFLFEYFSETQRNKGNFPGRFSGRQFSNSRSEMNVSTLELGDSALYLCASSWDRGRGGELFFGEGSRLTVL.

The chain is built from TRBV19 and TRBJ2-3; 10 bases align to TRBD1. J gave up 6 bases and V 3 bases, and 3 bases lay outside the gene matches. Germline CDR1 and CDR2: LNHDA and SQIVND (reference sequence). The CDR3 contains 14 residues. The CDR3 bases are TGTGCCAGTAGTATGGGACAGGGGTGGGATACGCAGTATTTT. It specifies CASSMGQGWDTQYF.

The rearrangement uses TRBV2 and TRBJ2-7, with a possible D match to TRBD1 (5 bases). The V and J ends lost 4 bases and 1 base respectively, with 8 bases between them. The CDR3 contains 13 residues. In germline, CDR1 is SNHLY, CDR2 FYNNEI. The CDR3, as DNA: TGTGCCAGCAGTGGGGGCAGATCCTACGAGCAGTACTTC. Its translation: CASSGGRSYEQYF.

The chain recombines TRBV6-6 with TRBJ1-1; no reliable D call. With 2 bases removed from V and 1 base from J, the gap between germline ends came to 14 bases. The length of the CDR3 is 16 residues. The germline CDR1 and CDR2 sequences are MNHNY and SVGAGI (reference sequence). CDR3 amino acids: CASSYGLGSRNTEAFF. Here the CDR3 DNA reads TGTGCCAGCAGTTACGGCTTGGGGAGTCGGAACACTGAAGCTTTCTTT.

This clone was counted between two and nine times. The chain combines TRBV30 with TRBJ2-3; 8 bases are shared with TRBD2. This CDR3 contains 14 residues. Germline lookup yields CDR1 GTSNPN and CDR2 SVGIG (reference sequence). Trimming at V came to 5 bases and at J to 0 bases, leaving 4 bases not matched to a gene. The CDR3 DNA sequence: TGTGCCTGGGGAGTAGCGGGGAGCACAGATACGCAGTATTTT. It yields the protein CAWGVAGSTDTQYF.